The next 12 T cell receptor beta chains were all read from a single sample in a study of long-term antiretroviral therapy in people with HIV (dated by TCRdb to 2021 to 2024). The immunoSEQ hsTCRB v3.0 assay was used at survey level resolution to sequence the TRB variable region. TCRdb holds this immuneACCESS table with in-frame rearrangements only. Some clones are missing; in checked studies, unresolved V genes explain under half, and the rest has no known cause. This sample has 21,000 or so clones in its table, and under 90% of those were observed once. The ten largest account for more than 8% of the sample. The sample in question was unsorted PBMCs, obtained at the start of antiretroviral therapy. The receptors originated from a man aged 45 to 65 with HIV.

This clone occurred a few times. This chain joins TRBV7-2 and TRBJ1-2; D call uncertain. V gave up 5 bases and J gave up 2 bases, with 9 bases separating them. The CDR3 is 13 amino acids. Germline V CDR1 and CDR2: SGHTA, FQGNSA. CDR3 nucleotide sequence: TGTGCCAGCAGCCCGCCCAACAACTATGGCTACACCTTC. This gives the protein CASSPPNNYGYTF.

J is TRBJ2-5 and V is TRBV6-1; a possible D gene is TRBD1 (6 bases). V was clipped by 6 bases and J by 4 bases, with 12 bases between them. CDR1 and CDR2 from the germline V gene are MNHNS and SASEGT. The CDR3 covers 13 residues. CDR3 in amino acids: CASSNRVRETQYF. CDR3 nucleotide sequence: TGTGCCAGCAGCAACAGGGTCCGAGAGACCCAGTACTTC.

This chain's CDR3 is CASNRDRGGNQPQHF. The CDR3 coding sequence is TGTGCCAGCAACCGGGACAGGGGCGGGAATCAGCCCCAGCATTTT. The chain couples TRBV2 to TRBJ1-5, with 10 bases that match TRBD1. The V and J ends lost 7 bases and 4 bases, in that order; junction bases with no gene match: 7. The CDR3 is made up of 15 amino acids. CDR1 and CDR2 (germline): SNHLY, FYNNEI.

The rearrangement joins TRBV7-9 to TRBJ1-6; D gene unclear. The CDR3 spans 15 residues. Germline CDR1 is SEHNR and CDR2 is FQNEAQ (reference sequence). V lost 2 bases, J lost 8 bases, and 13 bases lay in between. The CDR3 coding sequence is TGTGCCAGCAGCTTATACGGGCAGAGGGATTCACCCCTCCACTTT. This encodes CASSLYGQRDSPLHF.

The DNA of the CDR3 is TGTGCCAGCAGCTTGGGGGACAGGGGCACGAACACCGGGGAGCTGTTTTTT. Protein: CASSLGDRGTNTGELFF. The chain uses TRBV5-4 and TRBJ2-2; TRBD1 aligns across 10 bases. CDR3 length: 17 amino acids. With V trimmed by 0 bases and J by 0 bases, 2 bases remained unmatched. Germline CDR1 and CDR2: SGHNT and YYREEE (reference sequence).

The chain carries TRBV6-6 and TRBJ2-2; 10 bases match TRBD2. CDR1 and CDR2 from the germline V gene are MNHNY and SVGAGI (reference sequence). This CDR3 has 16 residues. The junction had 6 bases not matched to a gene; V was cut back by 3 bases and J by 5 bases. The CDR3 protein is CASSYGTSVRTGELFF. CDR3 in DNA: TGTGCCAGCAGTTATGGGACTAGCGTTCGAACCGGGGAGCTGTTTTTT.

V gene TRBV28 combines with J gene TRBJ2-3; D gene uncertain. V lost 6 bases and J 0 bases, leaving 4 bases between the germline ends. The CDR3 runs to 12 residues. The germline gives CDR1 MDHEN, CDR2 SYDVKM. CDR3 residues: CASRRSTDTQYF. The CDR3 DNA follows: TGTGCCAGCAGACGAAGCACAGATACGCAGTATTTT.

The CDR3 reads CASSGNYRGPGGTQYF. CDR3 in DNA: TGCGCCAGCAGTGGAAATTACAGGGGTCCAGGTGGCACCCAGTACTTC. This chain connects TRBV10-2 to TRBJ2-5; 7 bases fit TRBD1. This CDR3 has 16 amino acids. The germline CDR1 and CDR2 sequences are WSHSY and SAAADI. Trimming cost V 4 bases and J 8 bases; bases outside gene matches: 16.

On this clone itself: Sequence at one end of the junction differs from germline and may be a read error. This sample also contains other DNA sequences that code for the same CDR3. This chain uses TRBV13 with TRBJ1-1, with unresolved D. The CDR3 sequence is 12 residues long. Germline values: CDR1 PRHDT, CDR2 FYEKMQ (reference sequence). CDR3 DNA sequence: TGCGCCAGCAGCTTGAAGAACACTGAAGCTTTCTTT. It translates to CASSLKNTEAFF.

The chain has TRBV7-9 and TRBJ1-1, with a weak D call TRBD1 (6 bases). Trimming left V 1 base short and J 0 bases short, with 9 bases between. This CDR3 has 15 amino acids. Germline V lookup: CDR1 SEHNR, CDR2 FQNEAQ (reference sequence). The CDR3 here is CASSLEGTLNTEAFF. The CDR3, as DNA: TGTGCCAGCAGCTTAGAAGGGACACTGAACACTGAAGCTTTCTTT.

The J gene is TRBJ2-3, the V gene TRBV19, with 9 bases fitting TRBD2. The CDR3 is 16 amino acids. CDR1 is LNHDA and CDR2 is SQIVND in the germline V gene (reference sequence). V gave up 4 bases and J gave up 5 bases; unmatched junction bases: 10. CDR3 protein: CASSNGGRARGDTQYF. The CDR3 DNA sequence: TGTGCCAGTAGTAACGGCGGGAGGGCCCGTGGAGATACGCAGTATTTT.

This clone was seen a handful of times. This rearrangement joins TRBV19 to TRBJ2-1; 8 nucleotides line up with TRBD1. Germline V lookup: CDR1 LNHDA, CDR2 SQIVND (reference sequence). The CDR3 contains 13 residues. V dropped 7 bases and J dropped 9; count of bases not matched to a gene: 8. The CDR3 coding sequence is TGTGCCAGTACCCGGGACAGGTTGGGTGAGCAGTTCTTC. Translated, it gives CASTRDRLGEQFF.